The 17 T cell receptor beta chains below all came from one sample that was sequenced in a study of vaccination effects on CD4 cells after COVID-19. This table comes from immunoSEQ multiplex PCR, and its TCRdb copy is limited to in-frame clones, with some not included. Among around 30,000 clones listed, roughly four fifths were seen once. CD4+ T cells specific for antigen were expanded with viral peptide pools by the ViraFEST assay before sequencing. Culture proceeded for approximately 9 days, and CD4+ T cells were then isolated. All participants had two doses of either the BNT162b2 or mRNA-1273 vaccine. No antigen has been assigned to these receptors. This material consisted of CD4+ T cells from PBMCs cultured with HCoV-229E spike peptides, taken after COVID-19 vaccination. These receptor sequences come from a human donor who received a COVID-19 vaccine.

The chain links TRBV7-2 to TRBJ2-3, with TRBD2 matching 10 bases. The germline V gene has CDR1 SGHTA and CDR2 FQGNSA. The CDR3 runs to 18 residues. V was pared by 2 bases and J by 0 bases, with 8 bases of the junction left unmatched. CDR3 nucleotides: TGTGCCAGCAGCTTATTCCCCCCTAGCGGGAGTAGCACAGATACGCAGTATTTT. As protein: CASSLFPPSGSSTDTQYF.

This clone was detected only once. This chain joins TRBV27 and TRBJ2-7; 7 bases fit TRBD2. The J segment lost 1 base and the V segment lost 3 bases, leaving 6 bases of the junction unmatched. The CDR3 runs to 15 residues. Germline V CDR1 and CDR2: MNHEY, SMNVEV (reference sequence). The CDR3 DNA reads as TGTGCCAGCAGTTTTAGCGGGTTGGGGTCCTACGAGCAGTACTTC. It encodes CASSFSGLGSYEQYF.

CDR3 loop: CASSFTGRGNQPQHF. The CDR3 coding sequence is TGTGCCAGCAGCTTTACGGGACGGGGCAATCAGCCCCAGCATTTT. This chain connects TRBV5-6 to TRBJ1-5; TRBD1 is a possible D gene (5 bases). In germline, CDR1 is SGHDT, CDR2 YYEEEE. The CDR3 is made up of 15 amino acids. With 2 bases removed from V and 2 bases from J, the gap between germline ends came to 11 bases.

The chain combines TRBV30 with TRBJ1-5; TRBD1 is a possible D gene (6 bases). Germline CDR1 GTSNPN, CDR2 SVGIG (reference sequence). This CDR3 has 13 residues. V lost 3 bases, J lost 7 bases, and 13 bases lay in between. The CDR3 nucleotides are TGTGCCTGGAGCGGGCAGGGGAAACAGCCCCAGCATTTT. Amino acids: CAWSGQGKQPQHF.

This clone was found a few times. DNA of the CDR3: TGTGCCAGCAGCTTGGGTTCCACCACACGCACCGGGGAGCTGTTTTTT. This sequence encodes CASSLGSTTRTGELFF. The chain carries TRBV5-4 and TRBJ2-2, with D uncertain. V was shortened by 0 bases and J by 4 bases, with 13 bases between the two germline ends. This CDR3 has 16 amino acids. Germline values: CDR1 SGHNT, CDR2 YYREEE (reference sequence).

This clone appeared once. CDR3 region: CAISGVRSGGHGNTGELFF. The CDR3 nucleotides read TGTGCCATCTCGGGTGTGAGGTCCGGGGGGCATGGGAACACCGGGGAGCTGTTTTTT. The V call is TRBV10-3, the J call TRBJ2-2; possible D gene TRBD2, 7 bases. This CDR3 is 19 amino acids long. The germline gives CDR1 ENHRY, CDR2 SYGVKD. Trimming cost V 8 bases and J 1 base, with 26 bases left between them.

This chain joins TRBV24-1 and TRBJ2-7; D gene ambiguous. The CDR3 totals 10 residues. V shed 10 bases and J shed 7 bases, with 10 bases lying between them. Germline assignment: CDR1 KGHDR and CDR2 SFDVKD. CDR3 DNA sequence: TGTGCCACTCCAGCTGGTGAGCAGTACTTC. It is translated as CATPAGEQYF.

The sample holds a few counts of this clone. The J gene is TRBJ1-2, the V gene TRBV12-3 or TRBV12-4; a weak D match, TRBD1 (6 bases). The V end lost 5 bases, the J end lost 5 bases, and 12 bases lay between the germline ends. The CDR3 sequence is 13 residues long. CDR3 residues: CASSPTGSYGYTF. CDR3 nucleotide sequence: TGTGCCAGCAGTCCGACAGGATCGTATGGCTACACCTTC.

The chain employs TRBV13 and TRBJ1-2, with D tentatively TRBD1 (5 bases). Germline V lookup: CDR1 PRHDT, CDR2 FYEKMQ (reference sequence). This CDR3 is built from 17 residues. Trimming took 8 bases from V and 0 from J, leaving 22 bases between them. CDR3 nucleotide sequence: TGTGCCAGCGGATTCTTCCGGGACCGCATTTCTAACTATGGCTACACCTTC. The encoded protein is CASGFFRDRISNYGYTF.

Only one count was recorded for this clone. The V and J genes are TRBV15 and TRBJ2-7; D uncertain. Deletions cut 0 bases from V and 4 bases from J, with 7 bases between. The CDR3 has 13 amino acids. Germline assignment: CDR1 LNHNV and CDR2 YYDKDF (reference sequence). The CDR3 DNA is TGTGCCACCAGCAGAGATGAACAGTACGAGCAGTACTTC. Translated: CATSRDEQYEQYF.

The chain combines TRBV9 with TRBJ2-5, with D possibly matching TRBD1 (6 bases). CDR1 and CDR2 (germline): SGDLS, YYNGEE. The CDR3 spans 14 residues. Trimming pared 3 bases from V and 2 bases from J, leaving 11 bases between. For the CDR3, the DNA is TGTGCCAGCAGCGCCGACAGGTATCAAGAGACCCAGTACTTC. Amino acid sequence: CASSADRYQETQYF.

This clone was picked up one time. CDR3 residues: CATKPPTSGRYEQYF. The CDR3 region has the DNA TGTGCCACCAAACCCCCGACTAGCGGGAGATACGAGCAGTACTTC. V gene TRBV24-1 combines with J gene TRBJ2-7; 12 bases map to TRBD2. The junction had 8 bases not matched to a gene; V was cut back by 8 bases and J by 4 bases. Germline V gene data show CDR1 as KGHDR and CDR2 as SFDVKD. The CDR3 runs to 15 residues.

This clone occurred a few times. The chain is built from TRBV7-2 and TRBJ2-7; D assignment may be TRBD1 or TRBD2 (5 bases each). The CDR3 is made up of 14 amino acids. Germline lookup yields CDR1 SGHTA and CDR2 FQGNSA. Trimming shortened V by 3 bases and J by 5 bases, and 14 bases separated the two germline ends. CDR3 coding DNA: TGTGCCAGCAGCTTCCCCTTGGGGGTTAACGAGCAGTACTTC. This sequence encodes CASSFPLGVNEQYF.

The V gene is TRBV10-3, the J gene TRBJ2-2; D might be TRBD1 (6 bases). Germline values: CDR1 ENHRY, CDR2 SYGVKD. The CDR3 is 13 amino acids. V was cut by 5 bases and J by 5 bases, with 9 bases left in between. The CDR3 sequence is CAISPGQTGELFF. CDR3 bases: TGTGCCATCAGTCCCGGACAGACCGGGGAGCTGTTTTTT.

The CDR3 DNA sequence: TGCGCCAGCAGCCAAGTGACGGTTAAAGAGACCCAGTACTTC. Protein sequence: CASSQVTVKETQYF. The chain carries TRBV4-1 and TRBJ2-5; D gene ambiguous. The V gene's germline CDR1 is MGHRA and CDR2 YSYEKL. CDR3 length equals 14 residues. Trimming left V 1 base short and J 3 bases short, with 9 bases between.

The chain has TRBV4-2 and TRBJ2-7, with D possibly being TRBD1 or TRBD2 (5 bases each). Trimming cost V 0 bases and J 8 bases, with 11 bases left between them. The CDR3 sequence is 13 residues long. CDR1 is LGHNA, CDR2 YNFKEQ, per germline. CDR3 DNA: TGTGCCAGCAGCCAAGATCTGTGGGGACAGCAGTACTTC. Translating gives CASSQDLWGQQYF.

The CDR3 DNA follows: TGTGCCAGCAGTTTAACGTCCGACAGGGGGTGGCGTGGCTACACCTTC. Protein product: CASSLTSDRGWRGYTF. The genes are TRBV28 and TRBJ1-2, with 9 positions matching TRBD1. After removal of 2 bases from V and 7 bases from J, the junction contained 11 bases not matched to a gene. Per the germline V gene, CDR1 is MDHEN and CDR2 is SYDVKM. This CDR3 comprises 16 residues.